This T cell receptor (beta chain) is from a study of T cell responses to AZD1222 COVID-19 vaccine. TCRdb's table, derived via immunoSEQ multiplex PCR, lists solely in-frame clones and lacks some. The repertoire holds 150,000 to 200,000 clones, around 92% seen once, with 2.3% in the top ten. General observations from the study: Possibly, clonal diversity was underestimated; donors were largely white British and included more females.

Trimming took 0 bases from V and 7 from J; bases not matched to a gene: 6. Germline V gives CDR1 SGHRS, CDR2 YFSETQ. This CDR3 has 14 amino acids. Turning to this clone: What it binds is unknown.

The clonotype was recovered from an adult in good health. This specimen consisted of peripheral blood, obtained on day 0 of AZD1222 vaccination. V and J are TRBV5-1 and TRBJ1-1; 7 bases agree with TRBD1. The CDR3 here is CASSLGLWDSEAFF. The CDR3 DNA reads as TGCGCCAGCAGCTTGGGGCTATGGGACAGTGAAGCTTTCTTT. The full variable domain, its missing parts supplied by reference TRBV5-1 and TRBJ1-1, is KAGVTQTPRYLIKTRGQQVTLSCSPISGHRSVSWYQQTPGQGLQFLFEYFSETQRNKGNFPGRFSGRQFSNSRSEMNVSTLELGDSALYLCASSLGLWDSEAFFGQGTRLTVV.